These T cell receptor beta chains were read from a single sample in a study of cytomegalovirus exposure and HLA in healthy donors. Using immunoSEQ multiplex PCR, the repertoire was profiled, and TCRdb retains in-frame clones only, with some absent. The sample consists of more than 90,000 clones, more than 60% of them appearing once. The specimen was PBMCs. The receptors shown here come from a human donor in good health. Both conserved end residues are part of each CDR3. Each record gives: D gene, V gene, clone size, J gene, CDR3 DNA, CDR3 protein. The D gene is left open where the match is weak. Clone sizes are given selectively: once, few, many, or a class where the clone is expanded.

>-|TRBV6-1|once|TRBJ1-3
TGTGCCAGCAGTGATCACCCCCCAGGGGTCGGAAACACCATATATTTT
CASSDHPPGVGNTIYF
>-|TRBV15|-|TRBJ2-4
TGTGCCACCAGCAGAGCGGGCGGGTACGGAAACATTCAGTACTTC
CATSRAGGYGNIQYF
>TRBD2|TRBV30|-|TRBJ2-1
TGTGCCTGGAGATATGAGGGACTAGCGGACAATGAGCAGTTCTTC
CAWRYEGLADNEQFF
>-|TRBV2|-|TRBJ1-3
TGTGCCAGCAGTGACCCTGGACTGCTTAGCGGAAACACCATATATTTT
CASSDPGLLSGNTIYF
>TRBD1|TRBV27|-|TRBJ1-1
TGTGCCAGCAGTTTACATCGGACAGGTCCTACTGAAGCTTTCTTT
CASSLHRTGPTEAFF
>-|TRBV9|-|TRBJ2-1
TGTGCCAGCAGCGGAGGGGGTGGGAGGGCCGAGAATGAGCAGTTCTTC
CASSGGGGRAENEQFF
>-|TRBV20-1|few|TRBJ1-2
TGCATGCCAGGGACTAACTATGGCTACACCTTC
CMPGTNYGYTF
>TRBD2|TRBV10-3|-|TRBJ2-3
TGTGCCATCAGTGAAATAGCGGGGGGACACACAGATACGCAGTATTTT
CAISEIAGGHTDTQYF
>TRBD2|TRBV15|once|TRBJ2-1
TGTGCCACCAGCAGGACTAGCGGCAAGGAACAGTTCTTC
CATSRTSGKEQFF
>-|TRBV7-7|-|TRBJ2-5
TGTGCCAGCAGCCCTGGACTGACTTGGGAGACCCAGTACTTC
CASSPGLTWETQYF
>-|TRBV10-3|-|TRBJ2-2
TGTGCCATCAGTGAATACCAAGCGGGTACGAACACCGGGGAGCTGTTTTTT
CAISEYQAGTNTGELFF
>-|TRBV30|-|TRBJ1-1
TGTGCCTGGAGCGGACGGAGCCGGGGTGAAGCTTTCTTT
CAWSGRSRGEAFF
>-|TRBV5-1|-|TRBJ1-2
TGCGCCAGCAGGGAGGTGGTCAACTATGGCTACACCTTC
CASREVVNYGYTF
>-|TRBV19|-|TRBJ2-7
TGTGCCAGTAGTATAGCGGCAGGGTCTTACGAGCAGTACTTC
CASSIAAGSYEQYF
>-|TRBV7-6|-|TRBJ2-3
TGTGCCAGCAGCCCACTACTAGGATCCGGCACAGATACGCAGTATTTT
CASSPLLGSGTDTQYF
>TRBD2|TRBV7-9|-|TRBJ2-2
TGTGCCAGCAGCCGATGGACTAGCGGGAACACCGGGGAGCTGTTTTTT
CASSRWTSGNTGELFF
>-|TRBV7-9|-|TRBJ2-3
TGTGCCAGCAGCTCCACGCGAAGCACAGATACGCAGTATTTT
CASSSTRSTDTQYF
>TRBD2|TRBV27|once|TRBJ2-1
TGTGCCAGCAGTTCAACTAGCGGCTCGAACAATGAGCAGTTCTTC
CASSSTSGSNNEQFF
>TRBD1|TRBV9|-|TRBJ2-7
TGTGCCAGCAGCGAGGGACAGGGGGGAAGGAACGAGCAGTACTTC
CASSEGQGGRNEQYF
>-|TRBV19|-|TRBJ1-3
TGTGCCAGTAGTATAGGAGGGATTTCTGGAAACACCATATATTTT
CASSIGGISGNTIYF